This T cell receptor beta chain was recovered during a study of T-cell reconstitution after alpha-beta-depleted transplantation in children. In this sample, this clonotype turned up a few times. Germline trimming cut 5 bases from V and 11 bases from J; bases unmatched to any gene: 5. The CDR3 spans 13 residues. Germline V lookup: CDR1 SGHAT, CDR2 FQNNGV. Unique molecular identifiers were incorporated into the prepared TCRbeta library. TCRdb passed the PCR reads through MiXCR, listing each CDR3 protein once. The sample holds approximately 400,000 distinct CDR3 sequences, roughly 10% seen once. The TCR comes from a human donor who donated a stem cell graft to a child with acute myeloid leukemia. The chain joins TRBV11-2 to TRBJ2-1, with 11 bases matching TRBD1. Source: PBMCs from the stem cell graft donor, taken from the stem cell graft. As DNA, the CDR3 is TGTGCCAGCAGCCCGGACAGGGGGCGAAAGCAGTTCTTC. Encoded protein: CASSPDRGRKQFF.